This is a list of T cell receptor beta chains from one sample in a study of T cell responses to AZD1222 COVID-19 vaccine. Clones were read by immunoSEQ multiplex PCR, and TCRdb kept only the in-frame ones, dropping some. This table holds over 100,000 clones, approximately 89% found once. The material sequenced was peripheral blood, taken 28 days after the second dose of the MenACWY control vaccine. These receptors were obtained from an adult who received the MenACWY meningococcal vaccine as a control. Both conserved end residues are part of each CDR3. The D gene is left open where the match is weak. Rows may omit the clone size; those that give it use once, few, many or a size class.

d_gene: .
j_gene: TRBJ1-5
v_gene: TRBV28
abundance: once
CDR3aa: CAIFGGNQPQHF
CDR3nt: TGTGCCATCTTCGGGGGGAATCAGCCCCAGCATTTT

d_gene: .
j_gene: TRBJ2-7
v_gene: TRBV2
abundance: .
CDR3aa: CASSDPGEQYF
CDR3nt: TGTGCCAGCAGTGATCCGGGCGAGCAGTACTTC

d_gene: .
j_gene: TRBJ2-5
v_gene: TRBV2
abundance: .
CDR3aa: CASSEGGLPSQETQYF
CDR3nt: TGTGCCAGCAGTGAAGGGGGACTTCCCAGCCAAGAGACCCAGTACTTC

d_gene: .
j_gene: TRBJ2-3
v_gene: TRBV5-8
abundance: .
CDR3aa: CASSSRQFTDTQYF
CDR3nt: TGTGCCAGCAGCTCCCGACAGTTCACAGATACGCAGTATTTT

d_gene: .
j_gene: TRBJ2-7
v_gene: TRBV4-3
abundance: .
CDR3aa: CASSQSPQGEQYF
CDR3nt: TGCGCCAGCAGCCAATCGCCCCAGGGCGAGCAGTACTTC

d_gene: .
j_gene: TRBJ2-7
v_gene: TRBV4-3
abundance: .
CDR3aa: CASSQVGGAGHEQYF
CDR3nt: TGCGCCAGCAGCCAAGTGGGGGGGGCTGGCCACGAGCAGTACTTC

d_gene: TRBD1
j_gene: TRBJ1-2
v_gene: TRBV3-1/TRBV3-2
abundance: .
CDR3aa: CASSQSGGGGYTF
CDR3nt: TGTGCCAGCAGCCAATCAGGGGGCGGAGGCTACACCTTC

d_gene: .
j_gene: TRBJ1-5
v_gene: TRBV27
abundance: few
CDR3aa: CASSLVGQGTQPQHF
CDR3nt: TGTGCCAGCAGTTTAGTAGGGCAGGGCACTCAGCCCCAGCATTTT

d_gene: .
j_gene: TRBJ2-5
v_gene: TRBV24-1
abundance: .
CDR3aa: CATSAKAGETQYF
CDR3nt: TGTGCCACCAGTGCCAAGGCGGGGGAGACCCAGTACTTC

d_gene: .
j_gene: TRBJ2-3
v_gene: TRBV5-4
abundance: .
CDR3aa: CASSMPTAGDTQYF
CDR3nt: TGTGCCAGCAGCATGCCTACTGCGGGGGATACGCAGTATTTT

d_gene: TRBD1
j_gene: TRBJ2-1
v_gene: TRBV5-1
abundance: few
CDR3aa: CASSGGTGYNEQFF
CDR3nt: TGCGCCAGCAGCGGGGGGACAGGGTACAATGAGCAGTTCTTC

d_gene: .
j_gene: TRBJ1-1
v_gene: TRBV19
abundance: .
CDR3aa: CASVGGVMNTEAFF
CDR3nt: TGTGCCAGCGTAGGTGGAGTGATGAACACTGAAGCTTTCTTT

d_gene: TRBD1
j_gene: TRBJ2-2
v_gene: TRBV9
abundance: .
CDR3aa: CASSGVRDSLNTGELFF
CDR3nt: TGTGCCAGCAGCGGGGTCCGGGACAGCCTTAACACCGGGGAGCTGTTTTTT

d_gene: TRBD2
j_gene: TRBJ2-3
v_gene: TRBV14
abundance: .
CDR3aa: CASSQTGGAVDDTQYF
CDR3nt: TGTGCCAGCAGCCAAACCGGGGGGGCTGTCGACGATACGCAGTATTTT

d_gene: TRBD2
j_gene: TRBJ2-2
v_gene: TRBV5-1
abundance: few
CDR3aa: CASSSGLAGLNTGELFF
CDR3nt: TGCGCCAGCAGCTCCGGATTAGCGGGGTTGAACACCGGGGAGCTGTTTTTT

d_gene: TRBD1
j_gene: TRBJ1-5
v_gene: TRBV4-1
abundance: once
CDR3aa: CASSQGQGSNQPQHF
CDR3nt: TGCGCCAGCAGCCAAGGACAGGGAAGCAATCAGCCCCAGCATTTT

d_gene: .
j_gene: TRBJ2-3
v_gene: TRBV6-1
abundance: .
CDR3aa: CASSDRDGGGTDTQYF
CDR3nt: TGTGCCAGCAGTGATCGGGACGGAGGGGGCACAGATACGCAGTATTTT

d_gene: .
j_gene: TRBJ1-4
v_gene: TRBV6-5
abundance: .
CDR3aa: CASGQGPNEKLFF
CDR3nt: TGTGCCAGCGGGCAGGGCCCTAATGAAAAACTGTTTTTT

d_gene: .
j_gene: TRBJ1-1
v_gene: TRBV9
abundance: .
CDR3aa: CASSVTGTENTEAFF
CDR3nt: TGTGCCAGCAGCGTTACCGGGACGGAGAACACTGAAGCTTTCTTT

d_gene: .
j_gene: TRBJ1-5
v_gene: TRBV19
abundance: .
CDR3aa: CASSGRGPRNNQPQHF
CDR3nt: TGTGCCAGTAGTGGCAGGGGCCCTCGGAACAATCAGCCCCAGCATTTT

d_gene: .
j_gene: TRBJ1-1
v_gene: TRBV2
abundance: .
CDR3aa: CASSRTEAFF
CDR3nt: TGTGCCAGCAGTAGGACTGAAGCTTTCTTT

d_gene: TRBD2
j_gene: TRBJ2-7
v_gene: TRBV2
abundance: .
CDR3aa: CASWEGSTYEQYF
CDR3nt: TGTGCCAGCTGGGAGGGGAGCACCTACGAGCAGTACTTC

d_gene: .
j_gene: TRBJ1-4
v_gene: TRBV5-1
abundance: .
CDR3aa: CASSLSFGPANEKLFF
CDR3nt: TGCGCCAGCAGCCTAAGTTTTGGACCAGCTAATGAAAAACTGTTTTTT

d_gene: .
j_gene: TRBJ1-5
v_gene: TRBV5-1
abundance: .
CDR3aa: CASSLVEGGQPQHF
CDR3nt: TGCGCCAGCAGCTTGGTGGAGGGGGGTCAGCCCCAGCATTTT

d_gene: .
j_gene: TRBJ1-3
v_gene: TRBV6-5
abundance: .
CDR3aa: CASSLMGGFGNTIYF
CDR3nt: TGTGCCAGCAGTCTTATGGGGGGGTTTGGAAACACCATATATTTT

d_gene: .
j_gene: TRBJ1-2
v_gene: TRBV9
abundance: once
CDR3aa: CASSVGTAANYGYTF
CDR3nt: TGTGCCAGCAGCGTAGGGACAGCAGCTAACTATGGCTACACCTTC

d_gene: TRBD1
j_gene: TRBJ1-1
v_gene: TRBV10-3
abundance: .
CDR3aa: CAISEDRAGEAFF
CDR3nt: TGTGCCATCAGTGAGGACAGGGCGGGGGAGGCTTTCTTT

d_gene: TRBD2
j_gene: TRBJ2-2
v_gene: TRBV20-1
abundance: .
CDR3aa: CSASVAGGLNTGELFF
CDR3nt: TGCAGTGCTAGTGTAGCGGGGGGCCTTAACACCGGGGAGCTGTTTTTT

d_gene: .
j_gene: TRBJ1-5
v_gene: TRBV28
abundance: .
CDR3aa: CASSLLFTTQHF
CDR3nt: TGTGCCAGCAGTTTACTTTTTACAACCCAGCATTTT

d_gene: TRBD1
j_gene: TRBJ1-2
v_gene: TRBV27
abundance: many
CDR3aa: CASSYPGGGYTF
CDR3nt: TGTGCCAGCAGTTACCCAGGGGGTGGCTACACCTTC

d_gene: .
j_gene: TRBJ2-4
v_gene: TRBV18
abundance: .
CDR3aa: CASSPLTGSPLAKNIQYF
CDR3nt: TGTGCCAGCTCACCACTTACAGGCAGCCCACTAGCCAAAAACATTCAGTACTTC

d_gene: .
j_gene: TRBJ2-2
v_gene: TRBV7-8
abundance: few
CDR3aa: CASNGVSTGELFF
CDR3nt: TGTGCCAGCAATGGGGTATCCACCGGGGAGCTGTTTTTT

d_gene: .
j_gene: TRBJ2-7
v_gene: TRBV5-4
abundance: .
CDR3aa: CASGLIQEPSYEQYF
CDR3nt: TGTGCCAGCGGCCTGATCCAAGAACCCTCCTACGAGCAGTACTTC

d_gene: .
j_gene: TRBJ1-2
v_gene: TRBV24-1
abundance: .
CDR3aa: CATSDLLNYGYTF
CDR3nt: TGTGCCACCAGTGATTTGTTAAACTATGGCTACACCTTC

d_gene: .
j_gene: TRBJ2-3
v_gene: TRBV24-1
abundance: .
CDR3aa: CATSDPAGKGDTQYF
CDR3nt: TGTGCCACCAGTGATCCGGCAGGGAAGGGAGATACGCAGTATTTT

d_gene: .
j_gene: TRBJ2-1
v_gene: TRBV11-3
abundance: .
CDR3aa: CASSLVRNEQFF
CDR3nt: TGTGCCAGCAGCTTAGTGCGGAATGAGCAGTTCTTC